These 31 T cell receptor beta chains were all obtained from the same sample, sequenced in a study of T-cell reconstitution after alpha-beta-depleted transplantation in children. Researchers prepared the TCRbeta library using unique molecular identifiers, the study reports. TCRdb analysed the PCR reads with MiXCR anew, one entry per CDR3 protein. Among approximately 97,000 distinct CDR3 sequences listed, about 6% were seen once. The sequencing here drew on PBMCs, mostly from graft donor cells, taken 60 days after TCRalphabeta/CD19-depleted stem cell transplant. These receptors all come from a female patient aged 2-9 years who had a stem cell transplant for Fanconi anemia, so the T cells may come from the graft donor.

This clonotype was seen more than once but under ten times. This chain uses TRBV10-3 with TRBJ2-3; 8 nucleotides align to TRBD2. Germline V lookup: CDR1 ENHRY, CDR2 SYGVKD. The CDR3 consists of 13 residues. Trimming removed 11 bases from V and 0 bases from J; junction bases left unmatched: 4. The CDR3, as DNA: TGTGCCGCGAGCGGGGGAAGCACAGATACGCAGTATTTT. Its protein is CAASGGSTDTQYF.

The chain carries TRBV20-1 and TRBJ2-2; D unresolved. The CDR3 length is 15 residues. V lost 0 bases and J 0 bases, leaving 8 bases between the germline ends. CDR1 is DFQATT and CDR2 is SNEGSKA in the germline V gene (reference sequence). The CDR3 region is CSAREGLANTGELFF. DNA of the CDR3: TGCAGTGCTAGAGAAGGTTTAGCGAACACCGGGGAGCTGTTTTTT.

This clonotype has ten or more counts. V gene TRBV28 combines with J gene TRBJ2-5; TRBD2 matches at 16 bases. CDR1 is MDHEN, CDR2 SYDVKM, per germline. This CDR3 region has 17 residues. Germline trimming cut 6 bases from V and 5 bases from J; bases unmatched to any gene: 9. The CDR3 DNA reads as TGTGCCAGCAGGATCGGGACTAGCGGGGGGGCGCAGGAGACCCAGTACTTC. As protein: CASRIGTSGGAQETQYF.

This clonotype showed up just a few times. The CDR3 nucleotides are TGTGCCAGCAGGCACCCCGGGGACAGCTACGAGCAGTACTTC. Translation: CASRHPGDSYEQYF. The gene calls are TRBV28 and TRBJ2-7, with 7 nucleotides matching TRBD1. CDR1 and CDR2 from the germline V gene are MDHEN and SYDVKM. Trimming removed 6 bases from V and 3 bases from J; junction bases left unmatched: 8. The CDR3 spans 14 residues.

This clonotype was seen repeatedly, ten times or more. V is TRBV5-1 and J is TRBJ2-7, with D possibly being TRBD1 (6 bases). The CDR3 has 14 residues. Germline V CDR1 and CDR2: SGHRS, YFSETQ. Trimming pared 1 base from V and 1 base from J, leaving 9 bases between. The CDR3 coding sequence is TGCGCCAGCAGCTTGTATGGACAGTCCTACGAGCAGTACTTC. Its translation is CASSLYGQSYEQYF.

In its sample, this clonotype was seen many times. The chain is built from TRBV30 and TRBJ2-3; D unresolved. Germline values: CDR1 GTSNPN, CDR2 SVGIG (reference sequence). This CDR3 has 11 amino acids. V was cut by 5 bases and J by 4 bases, with 7 bases left in between. CDR3 nucleotides: TGTGCCTGGCGAACGGCAGATACGCAGTATTTT. This gives the protein CAWRTADTQYF.

This clonotype was counted at least ten times. The chain recombines TRBV11-1 with TRBJ2-7; 11 nucleotides match TRBD2. V trimming: 5 bases; J trimming: 2 bases; junction bases outside the gene matches: 8. The CDR3 length is 16 residues. The germline gives CDR1 SGHAT, CDR2 FQDESV (reference sequence). The CDR3 nucleotides read TGTGCCAGCAGCCGCCCTCGGGGACTAGCGGCCTACGAGCAGTACTTC. Translating it yields CASSRPRGLAAYEQYF.

In this sample, this clonotype turned up many times. J is TRBJ2-2 and V is TRBV5-1, with TRBD2 matching over 10 bases. The CDR3 is 18 residues long. Germline V gene lookup returns CDR1 SGHRS and CDR2 YFSETQ. With V trimmed by 4 bases and J by 1 base, 10 bases remained unmatched. The CDR3 here is CASSTGLAALRNTGELFF. The CDR3 DNA is TGCGCCAGCAGCACCGGACTAGCGGCCCTGCGGAACACCGGGGAGCTGTTTTTT.

This clonotype was detected only a few times. This sequence joins TRBV18 and TRBJ1-1; D is perhaps TRBD1 (6 bases). The ends were cut back, 3 bases at V and 3 bases at J, with 11 bases in the middle. The CDR3 is 14 amino acids. CDR1 is KGHSH and CDR2 is LQKENI in the germline V gene. This CDR3 is CASSPQQGHTEAFF. As DNA, the CDR3 is TGTGCCAGCTCACCCCAACAGGGACACACTGAAGCTTTCTTT. The complete variable domain, with remaining parts taken from reference TRBV18 and TRBJ1-1, reads NAGVMQNPRHLVRRRGQEARLRCSPMKGHSHVYWYRQLPEEGLKFMVYLQKENIIDESGMPKERFSAEFPKEGPSILRIQQVVRGDSAAYFCASSPQQGHTEAFFGQGTRLTVV.

This clonotype was counted ten times or more. The chain is built from TRBV12-3 or TRBV12-4 and TRBJ2-5, with D hard to call. The CDR3 runs 12 residues. V was clipped by 8 bases and J by 2 bases, with 9 bases between them. The chain's CDR3 is CASGIWQETQYF. CDR3 nucleotides: TGTGCCAGCGGAATATGGCAAGAGACCCAGTACTTC.

This clonotype showed up just a few times. The chain carries TRBV5-6 and TRBJ1-2; the D is unclear. The CDR3 is 13 amino acids. Trimming removed 0 bases from V and 11 bases from J, with 14 bases in between. Germline CDR1 SGHDT, CDR2 YYEEEE. The CDR3 is CASSLDGGYGYTF. The DNA for the CDR3 is TGTGCCAGCAGCTTGGATGGAGGGTACGGTTACACCTTC.

This clonotype appeared many times. The chain links TRBV4-2 to TRBJ2-3; TRBD2 matches 9 bases. Trimming at V came to 1 base and at J to 5 bases, leaving 7 bases not matched to a gene. The CDR3 runs 16 residues. Germline V gene data show CDR1 as LGHNA and CDR2 as YNFKEQ. CDR3 bases: TGTGCCAGCAGCCAAGGCTTAGCGGGAGTTCAAGATACGCAGTATTTT. Its translation is CASSQGLAGVQDTQYF.

Note on this clonotype: Sequence at one end of the junction differs from germline and may be a read error. The CDR3 DNA follows: TGTGCCAGCTCACCGGACGGGTATAATTCACCCCTCCGCTTT. Translated: CASSPDGYNSPLRF. The gene calls are TRBV18 and TRBJ1-6; no firm D call. The CDR3 covers 14 residues. Germline assignment: CDR1 KGHSH and CDR2 LQKENI.

V is TRBV20-1 and J is TRBJ2-1; D call uncertain. Germline-derived CDR1 and CDR2 are DFQATT and SNEGSKA (reference sequence). The ends were cut back, 2 bases at V and 1 base at J, with 6 bases in the middle. The CDR3 covers 13 residues. The CDR3 loop reads CSARLRSYNEQFF. The CDR3 nucleotides are TGCAGTGCTAGATTAAGGTCCTACAATGAGCAGTTCTTC.

Many counts were recorded for this clonotype. V usage is TRBV7-9 and J usage is TRBJ2-1; 7 bases agree with TRBD2. The junction had 7 bases not matched to a gene; V was cut back by 8 bases and J by 0 bases. The CDR3 runs 15 residues. The germline V gene has CDR1 SEHNR and CDR2 FQNEAQ (reference sequence). As DNA, the CDR3 is TGTGCCAGCTGCTGGGGGGGTAGCTCCTACAATGAGCAGTTCTTC. This encodes CASCWGGSSYNEQFF. Full variable domain (rest looked up from reference TRBV7-9 and TRBJ2-1): DTGVSQNPRHKITKRGQNVTFRCDPISEHNRLYWYRQTLGQGPEFLTYFQNEAQLEKSRLLSDRFSAERPKGSFSTLEIQRTEQGDSAMYLCASCWGGSSYNEQFFGPGTRLTVL.

The CDR3 DNA follows: TGCGCCAGCAGCTTGGGCCCGGGGGGCACAGATACGCAGTATTTT. Residues: CASSLGPGGTDTQYF. V gene TRBV5-1 combines with J gene TRBJ2-3, with TRBD2 as a possible D gene (6 bases). CDR1 SGHRS and CDR2 YFSETQ come from the germline V gene. The CDR3 is made up of 15 amino acids. V lost 0 bases, J lost 1 base, and 9 bases lay in between.

By sample share, this clonotype is medium-sized (0.01 to 0.1%). This chain joins TRBV28 and TRBJ2-7, with D possibly being TRBD1 (6 bases). Trimming pared 2 bases from V and 4 bases from J, leaving 15 bases between. Germline V gene sequence: CDR1 MDHEN, CDR2 SYDVKM. The CDR3 loop spans 15 amino acids. The CDR3 sequence is CASSLDPGQQYEQYF. CDR3 coding DNA: TGTGCCAGCAGTTTAGACCCGGGACAACAGTACGAGCAGTACTTC.

This clonotype was seen at least ten times. The rearrangement joins TRBV5-1 to TRBJ2-3; TRBD2 aligns across 7 bases. Germline-derived CDR1 and CDR2 are SGHRS and YFSETQ. The V and J ends lost 5 bases and 2 bases, in that order; junction bases with no gene match: 5. The CDR3 extends over 14 amino acids. In nucleotides, the CDR3 is TGCGCCAGCAGACCAGCGGGGTCCACAGATACGCAGTATTTT. It encodes CASRPAGSTDTQYF.

The chain joins TRBV6-5 to TRBJ1-2; 8 nucleotides agree with TRBD1. V lost 2 bases to trimming and J lost 7 bases; unmatched junction nucleotides: 6. This CDR3 has 14 residues. Germline V gives CDR1 MNHEY, CDR2 SVGAGI. The CDR3 region is CASSYSPGTGGYTF. As DNA, the CDR3 is TGTGCCAGCAGTTACAGTCCCGGGACAGGTGGCTACACCTTC.

This clonotype was seen many times. The V gene is TRBV20-1, the J gene TRBJ1-5; TRBD1 agrees at 8 bases. Germline V lookup: CDR1 DFQATT, CDR2 SNEGSKA (reference sequence). Unmatched junction bases numbered 9, after V lost 4 bases and J lost 7 bases. The length of the CDR3 is 14 residues. CDR3 DNA: TGCAGTGCTACCCAAACAGGGGGAAACCAGCCCCAGCATTTT. Its translation is CSATQTGGNQPQHF.

This clonotype was detected many times. The V gene is TRBV4-1, the J gene TRBJ2-1; TRBD2 agrees at 14 bases. The CDR3 consists of 19 residues. V was pared by 4 bases and J by 2 bases, with 10 bases of the junction left unmatched. Per the germline V gene, CDR1 is MGHRA and CDR2 is YSYEKL. The CDR3 DNA reads TGCGCCAGCAGCCGTCCGGGACTAGCGGGAGAAAGGACCTACAATGAGCAGTTCTTC. Its translation: CASSRPGLAGERTYNEQFF.

This clonotype was detected ten times or more. This chain connects TRBV28 to TRBJ2-7; TRBD2 matches at 12 bases. Looked up from germline, CDR1 is MDHEN and CDR2 is SYDVKM. V gave up 3 bases and J gave up 3 bases; unmatched junction bases: 6. The CDR3 sequence is 16 residues long. The CDR3 here is CASSFGLAGGVYEQYF. Here the CDR3 DNA reads TGTGCCAGCAGTTTCGGGCTAGCGGGAGGGGTCTACGAGCAGTACTTC.

This clonotype showed up just a few times. This chain links TRBV20-1 with TRBJ2-1; D may correspond to TRBD1 or TRBD2 (6 bases each). The CDR3 is 15 amino acids. CDR1 is DFQATT and CDR2 is SNEGSKA in the germline V gene (reference sequence). The V end was cut by 4 bases, the J end by 7 bases, with 20 bases between. The CDR3 sequence: CSAKRRGGPENEQFF. The CDR3, as DNA: TGCAGTGCTAAAAGAAGAGGGGGGCCGGAAAATGAGCAGTTCTTC.

The CDR3 region is CASSAGRGETQYF. The CDR3 nucleotides read TGTGCCAGCAGTGCCGGGAGGGGAGAGACCCAGTACTTC. The chain joins TRBV3-1 to TRBJ2-5; 8 bases fit TRBD2. Looked up from germline, CDR1 is LGHDT and CDR2 is YNNKEL (reference sequence). The V segment lost 6 bases and the J segment 4 bases; nucleotides outside the gene matches: 4. The CDR3 has 13 amino acids.

This clonotype has at least ten counts. The V and J genes are TRBV12-3 or TRBV12-4 and TRBJ2-5; maybe TRBD2 (5 bases). The CDR3 runs 14 residues. V dropped 4 bases and J dropped 1 base, with 10 bases sitting between them. The CDR3 is CASSSLGLQETQYF. The CDR3 DNA reads TGTGCCAGCAGTTCCCTAGGACTCCAAGAGACCCAGTACTTC.

This clonotype occurred many times. V gene TRBV12-3 or TRBV12-4 combines with J gene TRBJ2-7, with TRBD1 matching over 8 bases. This CDR3 comprises 13 residues. V lost 6 bases and J lost 7; bases outside the gene matches: 8. The CDR3: CASSTIGQGEQYF. The CDR3 bases are TGTGCCAGCAGCACTATAGGACAGGGTGAGCAGTACTTC.

This clonotype was observed at least ten times. The genes are TRBV2 and TRBJ2-7; TRBD2 is a possible D gene (5 bases). Germline CDR1 is SNHLY and CDR2 is FYNNEI. This CDR3 is 12 amino acids long. With 6 bases removed from V and 2 bases from J, the gap between germline ends came to 8 bases. The CDR3 coding sequence is TGTGCCAGCAGGGTAGCGACCTACGAGCAGTACTTC. The encoded protein is CASRVATYEQYF.

The chain is built from TRBV10-3 and TRBJ2-7, with D possibly matching TRBD2 (6 bases). Germline V gene lookup returns CDR1 ENHRY and CDR2 SYGVKD. This CDR3 region has 14 residues. With 1 base removed from V and 6 bases from J, the gap between germline ends came to 13 bases. CDR3 DNA sequence: TGTGCCATCAGTGAGTATGGGGGAGGTGGCGAGCAGTACTTC. Translated, it gives CAISEYGGGGEQYF.

This clonotype has only a few counts. CDR3 sequence: CASSLVGDSQPQHF. The CDR3 coding sequence is TGTGCCAGCAGCTTAGTGGGGGACAGTCAGCCCCAGCATTTT. The chain links TRBV7-8 to TRBJ1-5, with 7 bases matching TRBD1. Germline V lookup: CDR1 SGHVS, CDR2 FQNEAQ. J lost 6 bases, V lost 1 base, and 3 bases had no gene match. There are 14 residues in the CDR3. Combining the CDR3 with reference TRBV7-8 and TRBJ1-5 gives the whole variable domain GAGVSQSPRYKVAKRGQDVALRCDPISGHVSLFWYQQALGQGPEFLTYFQNEAQLDKSGLPSDRFFAERPEGSVSTLKIQRTQQEDSAVYLCASSLVGDSQPQHFGDGTRLSIL.

The sample holds many counts of this clonotype. This chain uses TRBV5-1 with TRBJ2-2; D call uncertain. From germline, CDR1 is SGHRS and CDR2 YFSETQ. The CDR3 is 17 residues long. Trimming removed 0 bases at V and 5 bases at J, with 17 bases between. In DNA form, the CDR3 reads TGCGCCAGCAGCTTGGGACCGTCGGAAGGGTCGACCGGGGAGCTGTTTTTT. This codes for CASSLGPSEGSTGELFF.

This clonotype was recorded a few times. The gene calls are TRBV30 and TRBJ1-3; D unclear. V was trimmed by 4 bases and J by 0 bases, leaving 7 bases between them. The CDR3 sequence is 13 residues long. From germline, CDR1 is GTSNPN and CDR2 SVGIG (reference sequence). The CDR3: CAWTDNSGNTIYF. CDR3 sequence (DNA): TGTGCCTGGACTGATAACTCTGGAAACACCATATATTTT. Full variable domain (outside the CDR3, taken from reference TRBV30 and TRBJ1-3): SQTIHQWPATLVQPVGSPLSLECTVEGTSNPNLYWYRQAAGRGLQLLFYSVGIGQISSEVPQNLSASRPQDRQFILSSKKLLLSDSGFYLCAWTDNSGNTIYFGEGSWLTVV.